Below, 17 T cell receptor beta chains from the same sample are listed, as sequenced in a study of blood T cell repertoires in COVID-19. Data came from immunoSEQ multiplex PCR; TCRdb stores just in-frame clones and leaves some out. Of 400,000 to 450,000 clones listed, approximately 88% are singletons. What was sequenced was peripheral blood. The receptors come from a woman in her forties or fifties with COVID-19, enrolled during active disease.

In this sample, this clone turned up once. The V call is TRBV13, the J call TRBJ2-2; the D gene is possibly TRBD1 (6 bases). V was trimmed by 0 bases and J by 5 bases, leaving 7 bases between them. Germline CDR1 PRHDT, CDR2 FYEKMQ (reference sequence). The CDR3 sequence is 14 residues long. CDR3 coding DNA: TGTGCCAGCAGCTTAGGAAGGGGGACCGGGGAGCTGTTTTTT. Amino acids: CASSLGRGTGELFF.

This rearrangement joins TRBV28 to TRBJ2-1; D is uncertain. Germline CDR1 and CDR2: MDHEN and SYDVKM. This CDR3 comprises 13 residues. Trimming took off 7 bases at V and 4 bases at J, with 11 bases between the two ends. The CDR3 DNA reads TGTGCCAGCACCTCTGTAGTTTACAATGAGCAGTTCTTC. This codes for CASTSVVYNEQFF.

The CDR3 loop reads CASSAGTLRGGGIQPQHF. CDR3 nucleotide sequence: TGTGCCAGTAGTGCCGGGACTCTCAGGGGAGGGGGTATTCAGCCCCAGCATTTT. This chain connects TRBV19 to TRBJ1-5; possible D gene TRBD1, 6 bases. The CDR3 consists of 18 residues. The germline V and J ends were trimmed by 5 bases and 6 bases, with 26 bases remaining between them. Per germline, CDR1 LNHDA and CDR2 SQIVND (reference sequence).

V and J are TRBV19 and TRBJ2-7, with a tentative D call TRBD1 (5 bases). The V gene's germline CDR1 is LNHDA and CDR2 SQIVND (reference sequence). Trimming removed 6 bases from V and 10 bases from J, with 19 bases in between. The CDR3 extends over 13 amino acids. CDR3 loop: CASRKALQGKQYF. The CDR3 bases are TGTGCCAGTAGAAAAGCACTTCAGGGAAAACAGTACTTC.

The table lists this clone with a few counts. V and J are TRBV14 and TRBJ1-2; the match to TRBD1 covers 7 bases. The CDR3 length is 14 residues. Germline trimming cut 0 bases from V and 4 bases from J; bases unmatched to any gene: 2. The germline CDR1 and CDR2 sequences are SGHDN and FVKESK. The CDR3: CASSQDRTGYGYTF. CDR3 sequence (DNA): TGTGCCAGCAGCCAAGATCGGACAGGCTATGGCTACACCTTC.

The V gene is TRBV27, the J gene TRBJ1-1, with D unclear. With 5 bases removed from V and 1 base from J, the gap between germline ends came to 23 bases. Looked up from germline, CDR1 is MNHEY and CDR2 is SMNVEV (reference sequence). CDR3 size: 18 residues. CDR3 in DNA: TGTGCCAGCAGTCGTTCACCCCCCACAGCTCCTAAGAACACTGAAGCTTTCTTT. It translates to CASSRSPPTAPKNTEAFF.

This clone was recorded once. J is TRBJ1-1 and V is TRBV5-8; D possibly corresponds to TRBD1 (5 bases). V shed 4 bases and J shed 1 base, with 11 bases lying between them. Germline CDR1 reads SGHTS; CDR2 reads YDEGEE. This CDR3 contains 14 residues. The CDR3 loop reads CASSLYRSNTEAFF. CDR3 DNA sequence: TGTGCCAGCAGCCTTTACAGGTCGAACACTGAAGCTTTCTTT.

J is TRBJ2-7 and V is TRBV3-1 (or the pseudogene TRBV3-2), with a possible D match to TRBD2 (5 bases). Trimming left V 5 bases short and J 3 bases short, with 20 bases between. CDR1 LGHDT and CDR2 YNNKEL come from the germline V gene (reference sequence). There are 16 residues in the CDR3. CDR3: CASSELGPGRDYEQYF. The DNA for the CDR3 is TGTGCCAGCAGCGAACTCGGACCTGGGAGAGACTACGAGCAGTACTTC.

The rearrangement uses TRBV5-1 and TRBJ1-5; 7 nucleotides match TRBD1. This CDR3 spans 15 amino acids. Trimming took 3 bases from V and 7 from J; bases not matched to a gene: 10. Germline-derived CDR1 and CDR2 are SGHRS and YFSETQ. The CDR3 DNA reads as TGCGCCAGCAGCTCTAGCCCGGGACAGACCCAGCCCCAGCATTTT. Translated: CASSSSPGQTQPQHF.

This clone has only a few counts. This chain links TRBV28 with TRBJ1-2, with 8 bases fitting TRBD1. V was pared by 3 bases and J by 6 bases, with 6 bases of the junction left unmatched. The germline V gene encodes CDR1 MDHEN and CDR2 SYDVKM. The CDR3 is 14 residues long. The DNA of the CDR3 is TGTGCCAGCAGTTTCGACAGGGGTCGCGATGGCTACACCTTC. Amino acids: CASSFDRGRDGYTF.

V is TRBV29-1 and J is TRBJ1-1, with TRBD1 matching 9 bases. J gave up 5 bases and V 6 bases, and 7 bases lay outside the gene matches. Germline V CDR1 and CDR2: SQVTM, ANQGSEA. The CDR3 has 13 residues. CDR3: CSVLQGANTEAFF. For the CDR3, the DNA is TGCAGCGTCTTACAGGGGGCGAATACTGAAGCTTTCTTT.

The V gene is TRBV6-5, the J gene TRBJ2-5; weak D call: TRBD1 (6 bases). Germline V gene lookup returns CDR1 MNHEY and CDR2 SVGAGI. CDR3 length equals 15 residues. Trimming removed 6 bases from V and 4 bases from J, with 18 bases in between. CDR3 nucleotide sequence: TGTGCCAGCAGGCCCACCTCAGGGGCGGGAGAGACCCAGTACTTC. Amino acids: CASRPTSGAGETQYF.

CDR3 region: CASSDGGYEQYF. The CDR3 region has the DNA TGTGCCAGCAGTGACGGGGGGTACGAGCAGTACTTC. The chain carries TRBV2 and TRBJ2-7; 7 bases align to TRBD2. From germline, CDR1 is SNHLY and CDR2 FYNNEI. The CDR3 loop spans 12 amino acids. V was clipped by 3 bases and J by 4 bases; unmatched bases: 0.

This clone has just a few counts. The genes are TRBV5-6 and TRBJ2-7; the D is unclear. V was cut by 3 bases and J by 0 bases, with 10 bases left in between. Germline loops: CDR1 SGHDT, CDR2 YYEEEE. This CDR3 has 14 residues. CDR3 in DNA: TGTGCCAGCAGCTCGGGTTCCAGCTCCTACGAGCAGTACTTC. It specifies CASSSGSSSYEQYF.

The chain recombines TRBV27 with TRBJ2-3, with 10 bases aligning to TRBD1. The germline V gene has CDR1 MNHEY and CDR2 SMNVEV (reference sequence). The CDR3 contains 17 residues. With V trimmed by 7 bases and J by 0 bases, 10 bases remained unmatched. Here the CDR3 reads CASTRTGGTFSTDTQYF. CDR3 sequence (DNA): TGTGCCAGCACTCGGACAGGGGGGACTTTTAGCACAGATACGCAGTATTTT.

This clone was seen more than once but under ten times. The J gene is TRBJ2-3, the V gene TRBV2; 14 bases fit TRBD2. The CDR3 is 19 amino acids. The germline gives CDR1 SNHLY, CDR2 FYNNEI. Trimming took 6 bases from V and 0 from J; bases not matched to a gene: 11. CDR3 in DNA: TGTGCCAGCAGGGGGACTAGCGGGGGCCTCTATTCTAGCACAGATACGCAGTATTTT. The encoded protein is CASRGTSGGLYSSTDTQYF.

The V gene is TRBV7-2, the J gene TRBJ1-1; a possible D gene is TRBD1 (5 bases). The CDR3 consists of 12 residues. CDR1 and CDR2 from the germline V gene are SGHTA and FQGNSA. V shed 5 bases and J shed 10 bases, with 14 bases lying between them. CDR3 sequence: CASSQISGGAFF. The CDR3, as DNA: TGTGCCAGCAGCCAAATCAGCGGGGGAGCTTTCTTT.